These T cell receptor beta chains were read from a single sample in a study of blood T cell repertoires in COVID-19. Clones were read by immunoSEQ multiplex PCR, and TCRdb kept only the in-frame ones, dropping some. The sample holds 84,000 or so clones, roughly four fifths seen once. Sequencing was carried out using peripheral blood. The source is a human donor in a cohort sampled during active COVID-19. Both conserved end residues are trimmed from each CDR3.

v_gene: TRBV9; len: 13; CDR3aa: ASSVLSNRADTQY
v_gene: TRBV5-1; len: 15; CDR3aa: ASSSDPPGMNGNTIY
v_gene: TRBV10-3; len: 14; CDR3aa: AISSGLAGNTDTQY
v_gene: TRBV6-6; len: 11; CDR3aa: ASSVQGNDEQY
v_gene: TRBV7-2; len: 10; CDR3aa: ASSLGAYEQY
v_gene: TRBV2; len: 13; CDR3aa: ASSERGVSKNIQY
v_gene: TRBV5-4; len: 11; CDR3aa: ASSLGGQHGYT
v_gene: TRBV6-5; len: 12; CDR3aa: ASSRGWGNQPQH
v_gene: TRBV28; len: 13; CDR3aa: ASRWAPQGKDTQY
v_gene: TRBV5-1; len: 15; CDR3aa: ASSLGPAGTDQETQY
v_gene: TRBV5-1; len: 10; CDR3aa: ASTRSSGELF
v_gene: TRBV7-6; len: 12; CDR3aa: ASSPGRSGYGYT
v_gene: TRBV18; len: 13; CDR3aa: ASSPRTGFGTEAF
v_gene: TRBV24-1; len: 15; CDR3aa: ATSDSWQSEENQPQH
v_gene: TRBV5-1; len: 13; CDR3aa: ASSDQGGPNYGYT
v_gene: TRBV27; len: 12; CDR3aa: ASSLSPGRTEAF
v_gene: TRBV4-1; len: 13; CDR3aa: ASSQRGRSGEKLF
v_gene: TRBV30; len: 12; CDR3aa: AWSYIRTGKEAF
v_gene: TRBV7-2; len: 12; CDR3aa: ASSFPQGAFEQY
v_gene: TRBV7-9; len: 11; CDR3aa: ASSLQAFYEQY